The following is a T cell receptor beta chain sequence with its context. This specimen belongs to a study of blood T cell repertoires in COVID-19. Across the study: Acute-phase and convalescent COVID-19 samples originated in the United States, Italy and Spain.

V was cut by 1 base and J by 4 bases, with 6 bases left in between. The CDR3 length is 13 residues. Germline CDR1 is SGHDT and CDR2 is YYEEEE. Under the authors' procedure: Quantification of nucleated cells was approximated via reference gene primer amplification. This table comes from immunoSEQ multiplex PCR, and its TCRdb copy is limited to in-frame clones, with some not included. That table gives V, J and clone size, and the DNA gave D and trimming. The sample records approximately 140,000 clones, roughly 87% being singletons. The chain is built from TRBV5-6 and TRBJ1-5, with D unresolved. The receptor was isolated from a woman aged 60-75 years with active or convalescent COVID-19. The material sequenced was peripheral blood. CDR3 bases: TGTGCCAGCAGCTTGTATTTAAATCAGCCCCAGCATTTT. Its translation: CASSLYLNQPQHF.